The T cell receptor (beta chain) under discussion was sequenced for a study of cytomegalovirus exposure and HLA in healthy donors. Study-wide results and limits: Later genetic work tied a missense DCLRE1C variant to beta-chain V and J trimming. Some V segments (TRBV6-2 and TRBV6-3 among them) were excluded as indistinguishable.

CDR1 SEHNR and CDR2 FQNEAQ come from the germline V gene (reference sequence). The ends were cut back, 3 bases at V and 3 bases at J, with 10 bases in the middle. The CDR3 has 14 amino acids. This clone was recorded a few times. The antigen is not known. The sample carries other DNA sequences with the same CDR3. This PCR relied on a set of 60 Vbeta primers and 13 Jbeta primers. TCRdb keeps only in-frame clones here, not all; method: immunoSEQ multiplex PCR. The data contain 95,000 to 150,000 clones, about four fifths of them singletons. Sequencing used PBMCs. This receptor was obtained from a female donor in good health and CMV-seropositive. The rearrangement joins TRBV7-9 to TRBJ2-3; D perhaps matches TRBD2 (6 bases). CDR3 sequence reads: CASSLGLSTDTQYF. For the CDR3, the DNA is TGTGCCAGCAGCTTGGGACTGTCTACAGATACGCAGTATTTT.